Listed below are T cell receptor beta chains from one sample, sequenced in a study of T cell responses to AZD1222 COVID-19 vaccine. Using immunoSEQ multiplex PCR, the repertoire was profiled, and TCRdb retains in-frame clones only, with some absent. The repertoire holds fewer than 150,000 clones, 80% to 90% seen once, with 9.5% in the top ten. The sample in question was peripheral blood, obtained 28 days after the second AZD1222 dose. These receptor sequences come from an adult who received the AZD1222 COVID-19 vaccine. CDR3s leave out the opening cysteine and the closing phenylalanine or tryptophan.

CDR3: ASTGNRPLEGNTIY
V: TRBV9
J: TRBJ1-3

CDR3: ASLLAGPTDTQY
V: TRBV2
J: TRBJ2-3

CDR3: ASSPPVPGGNTIY
V: TRBV14
J: TRBJ1-3

CDR3: ASRKDTDEQF
V: TRBV2
J: TRBJ2-1

CDR3: ASQALAGAGEQF
V: TRBV6-5
J: TRBJ2-1

CDR3: ASSEADSPVTETQY
V: TRBV2
J: TRBJ2-5

CDR3: ASSWDSVYGYT
V: TRBV6-2/TRBV6-3
J: TRBJ1-2

CDR3: ASRRAVSGNTIY
V: TRBV19
J: TRBJ1-3

CDR3: ASIPTRAGPRSPLH
V: TRBV23-1
J: TRBJ1-6

CDR3: ATSDWEGGNQPQH
V: TRBV24-1
J: TRBJ1-5

CDR3: SAWSPTNEKLF
V: TRBV29-1
J: TRBJ1-4